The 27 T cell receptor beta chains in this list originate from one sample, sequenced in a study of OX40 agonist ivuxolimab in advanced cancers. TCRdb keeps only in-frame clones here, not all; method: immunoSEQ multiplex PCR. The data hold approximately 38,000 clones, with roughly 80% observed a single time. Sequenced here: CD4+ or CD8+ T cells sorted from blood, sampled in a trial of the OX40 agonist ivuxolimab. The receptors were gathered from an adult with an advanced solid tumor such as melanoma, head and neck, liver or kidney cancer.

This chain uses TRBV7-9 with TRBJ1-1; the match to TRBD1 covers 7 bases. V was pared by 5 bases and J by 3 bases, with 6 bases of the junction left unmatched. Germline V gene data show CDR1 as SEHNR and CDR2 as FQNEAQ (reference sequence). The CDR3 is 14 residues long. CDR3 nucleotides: TGTGCCAGCAGCCCCAGTCAGGGGGACACTGAAGCTTTCTTT. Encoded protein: CASSPSQGDTEAFF.

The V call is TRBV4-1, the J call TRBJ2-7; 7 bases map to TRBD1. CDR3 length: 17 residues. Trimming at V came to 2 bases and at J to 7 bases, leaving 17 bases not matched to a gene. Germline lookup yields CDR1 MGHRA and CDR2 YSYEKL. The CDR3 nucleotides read TGCGCCAGCAGCCAATACCTAAGGGGGCGAGGTCCCCTGGAGCAGTACTTC. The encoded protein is CASSQYLRGRGPLEQYF.

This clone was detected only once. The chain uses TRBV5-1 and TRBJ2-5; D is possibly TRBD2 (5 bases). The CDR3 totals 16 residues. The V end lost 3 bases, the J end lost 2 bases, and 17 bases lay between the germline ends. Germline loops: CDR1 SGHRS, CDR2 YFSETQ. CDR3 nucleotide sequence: TGCGCCAGCAGCTCGGATACGGTAGCGTGGCAAGAGACCCAGTACTTC. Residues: CASSSDTVAWQETQYF.

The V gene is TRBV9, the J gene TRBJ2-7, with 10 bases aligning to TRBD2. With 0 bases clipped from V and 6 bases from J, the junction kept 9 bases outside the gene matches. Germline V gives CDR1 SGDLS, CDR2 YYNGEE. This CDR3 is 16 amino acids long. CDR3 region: CASSVEPSGSNGEQYF. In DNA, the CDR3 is TGTGCCAGCAGCGTAGAACCTAGCGGGAGTAATGGCGAGCAGTACTTC.

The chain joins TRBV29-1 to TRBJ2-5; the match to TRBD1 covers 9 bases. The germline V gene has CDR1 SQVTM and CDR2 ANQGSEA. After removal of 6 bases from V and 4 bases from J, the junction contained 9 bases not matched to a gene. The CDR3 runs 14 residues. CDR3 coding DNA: TGCAGCGTCCCCGGGACAGGGCTTCGAGAGACCCAGTACTTC. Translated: CSVPGTGLRETQYF. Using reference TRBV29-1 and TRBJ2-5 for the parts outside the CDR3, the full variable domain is SAVISQKPSRDICQRGTSLTIQCQVDSQVTMMFWYRQQPGQSLTLIATANQGSEATYESGFVIDKFPISRPNLTFSTLTVSNMSPEDSSIYLCSVPGTGLRETQYFGPGTRLLVL.

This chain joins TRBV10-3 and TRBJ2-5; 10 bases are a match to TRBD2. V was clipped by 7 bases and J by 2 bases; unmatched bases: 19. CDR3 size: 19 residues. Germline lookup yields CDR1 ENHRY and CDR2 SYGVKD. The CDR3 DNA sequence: TGTGCCATCAACCGGCTCCTAGCGGGGGTGATGTGGGGGCAAGAGACCCAGTACTTC. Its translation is CAINRLLAGVMWGQETQYF.

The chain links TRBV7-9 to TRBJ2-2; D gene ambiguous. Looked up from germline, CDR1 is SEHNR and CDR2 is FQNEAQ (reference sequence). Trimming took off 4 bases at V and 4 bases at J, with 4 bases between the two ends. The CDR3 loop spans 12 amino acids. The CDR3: CASSSTTGELFF. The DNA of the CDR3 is TGTGCCAGCAGCTCAACCACCGGGGAGCTGTTTTTT.

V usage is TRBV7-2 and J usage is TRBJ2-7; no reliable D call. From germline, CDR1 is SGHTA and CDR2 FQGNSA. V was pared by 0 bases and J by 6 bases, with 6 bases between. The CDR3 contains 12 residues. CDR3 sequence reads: CASSLASPEQYF. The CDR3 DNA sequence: TGTGCCAGCAGCTTAGCGTCTCCCGAGCAGTACTTC. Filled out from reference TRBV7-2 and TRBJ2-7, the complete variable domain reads GAGVSQSPSNKVTEKGKDVELRCDPISGHTALYWYRQSLGQGLEFLIYFQGNSAPDKSGLPSDRFSAERTGGSVSTLTIQRTQQEDSAVYLCASSLASPEQYFGPGTRLTVT.

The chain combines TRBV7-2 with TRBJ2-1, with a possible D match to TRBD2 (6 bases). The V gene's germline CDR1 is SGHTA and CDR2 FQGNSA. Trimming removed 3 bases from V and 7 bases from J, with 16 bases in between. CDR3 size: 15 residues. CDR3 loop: CASSLSRELRNEQFF. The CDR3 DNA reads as TGTGCCAGCAGCTTGTCCCGGGAGTTGCGGAATGAGCAGTTCTTC.

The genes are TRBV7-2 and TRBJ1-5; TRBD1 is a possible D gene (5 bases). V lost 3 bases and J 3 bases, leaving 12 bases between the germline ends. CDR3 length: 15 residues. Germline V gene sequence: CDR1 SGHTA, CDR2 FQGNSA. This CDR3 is CASSFGRGLNQPQHF. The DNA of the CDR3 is TGTGCCAGCAGCTTCGGTCGGGGCCTCAATCAGCCCCAGCATTTT. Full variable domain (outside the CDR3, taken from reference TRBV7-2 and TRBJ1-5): GAGVSQSPSNKVTEKGKDVELRCDPISGHTALYWYRQSLGQGLEFLIYFQGNSAPDKSGLPSDRFSAERTGGSVSTLTIQRTQQEDSAVYLCASSFGRGLNQPQHFGDGTRLSIL.

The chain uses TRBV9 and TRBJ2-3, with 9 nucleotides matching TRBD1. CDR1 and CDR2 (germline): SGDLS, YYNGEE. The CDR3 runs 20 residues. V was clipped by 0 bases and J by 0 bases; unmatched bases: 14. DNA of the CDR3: TGTGCCAGCAGCGTAGCCACTGGACAGGGGTTCTCCCTTAGCACAGATACGCAGTATTTT. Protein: CASSVATGQGFSLSTDTQYF.

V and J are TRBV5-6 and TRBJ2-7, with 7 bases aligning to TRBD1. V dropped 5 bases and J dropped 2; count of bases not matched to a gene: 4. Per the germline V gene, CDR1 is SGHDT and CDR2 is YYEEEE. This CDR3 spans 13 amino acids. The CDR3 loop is CASRWQGAYEQYF. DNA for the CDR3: TGTGCCAGCAGGTGGCAGGGGGCCTACGAGCAGTACTTC.

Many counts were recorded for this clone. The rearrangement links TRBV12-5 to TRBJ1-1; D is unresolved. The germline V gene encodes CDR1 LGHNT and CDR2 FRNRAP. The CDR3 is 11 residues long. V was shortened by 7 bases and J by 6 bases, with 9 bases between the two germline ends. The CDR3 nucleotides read TGTGCTAGTGCCCTGGGCCCTGAAGCTTTCTTT. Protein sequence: CASALGPEAFF. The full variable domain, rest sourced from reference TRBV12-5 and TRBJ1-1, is DARVTQTPRHKVTEMGQEVTMRCQPILGHNTVFWYRQTMMQGLELLAYFRNRAPLDDSGMPKDRFSAEMPDATLATLKIQPSEPRDSAVYFCASALGPEAFFGQGTRLTVV.

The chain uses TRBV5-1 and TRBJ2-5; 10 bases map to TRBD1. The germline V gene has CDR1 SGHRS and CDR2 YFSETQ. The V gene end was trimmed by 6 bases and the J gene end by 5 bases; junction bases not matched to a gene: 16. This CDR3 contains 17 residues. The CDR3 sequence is CASIPSGTGVLGETQYF. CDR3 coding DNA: TGCGCCAGCATTCCTTCCGGGACAGGGGTTCTCGGGGAGACCCAGTACTTC.

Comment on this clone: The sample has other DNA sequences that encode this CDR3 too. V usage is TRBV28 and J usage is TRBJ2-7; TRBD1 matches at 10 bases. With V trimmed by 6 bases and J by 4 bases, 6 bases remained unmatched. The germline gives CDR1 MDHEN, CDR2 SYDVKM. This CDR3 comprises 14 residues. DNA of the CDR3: TGTGCCAGCAGCCTCGGGACAGGGGAATACGAGCAGTACTTC. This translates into CASSLGTGEYEQYF.

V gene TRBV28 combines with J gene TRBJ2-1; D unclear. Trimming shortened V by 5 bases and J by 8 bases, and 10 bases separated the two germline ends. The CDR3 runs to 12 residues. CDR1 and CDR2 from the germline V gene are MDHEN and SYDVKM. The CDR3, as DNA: TGTGCCAGCAGTCTCCTTGCCGATGAGCAGTTCTTC. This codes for CASSLLADEQFF.

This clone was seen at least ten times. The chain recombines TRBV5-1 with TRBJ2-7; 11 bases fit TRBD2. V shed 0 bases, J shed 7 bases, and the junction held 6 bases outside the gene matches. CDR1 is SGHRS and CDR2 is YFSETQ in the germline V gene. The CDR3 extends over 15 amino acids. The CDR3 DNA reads TGCGCCAGCAGCTTGGTGCCTAGCGGGAGGAGGGAGCAGTACTTC. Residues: CASSLVPSGRREQYF.

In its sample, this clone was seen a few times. CDR3 coding DNA: TGTGCCTGGAGTGTCCCTTTAACGAGCTCCTACAATGAGCAGTTCTTC. This translates into CAWSVPLTSSYNEQFF. J is TRBJ2-1 and V is TRBV30, with no clear D. Looked up from germline, CDR1 is GTSNPN and CDR2 is SVGIG (reference sequence). The ends were cut back, 0 bases at V and 0 bases at J, with 12 bases in the middle. The CDR3 extends over 16 amino acids.

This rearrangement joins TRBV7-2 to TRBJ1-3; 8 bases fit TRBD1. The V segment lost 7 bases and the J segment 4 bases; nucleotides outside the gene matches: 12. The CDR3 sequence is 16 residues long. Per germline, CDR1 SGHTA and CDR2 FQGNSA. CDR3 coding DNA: TGTGCCAGCATCGGTACCAGGGGGCGAAGAGGAAACACCATATATTTT. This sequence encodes CASIGTRGRRGNTIYF.

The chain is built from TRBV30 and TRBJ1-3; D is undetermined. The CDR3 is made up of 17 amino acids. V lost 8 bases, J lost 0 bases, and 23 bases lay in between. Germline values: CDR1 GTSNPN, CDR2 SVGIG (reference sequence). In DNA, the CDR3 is TGTGCCATACGTCGTCGAGCTACAGTCTACTCTGGAAACACCATATATTTT. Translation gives CAIRRRATVYSGNTIYF.

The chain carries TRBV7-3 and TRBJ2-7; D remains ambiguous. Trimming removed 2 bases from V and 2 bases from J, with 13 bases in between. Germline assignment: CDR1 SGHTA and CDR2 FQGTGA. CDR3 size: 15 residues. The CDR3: CASSLAPGKPYEQYF. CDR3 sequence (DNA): TGTGCCAGCAGCTTAGCGCCAGGTAAACCCTACGAGCAGTACTTC.

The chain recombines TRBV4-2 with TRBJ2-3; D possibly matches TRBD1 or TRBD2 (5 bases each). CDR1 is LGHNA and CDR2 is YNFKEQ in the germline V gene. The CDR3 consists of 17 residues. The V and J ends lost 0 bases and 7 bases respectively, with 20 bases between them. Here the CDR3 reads CASSQDLMGPARNTQYF. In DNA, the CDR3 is TGTGCCAGCAGCCAAGATCTGATGGGACCCGCTCGGAATACGCAGTATTTT.

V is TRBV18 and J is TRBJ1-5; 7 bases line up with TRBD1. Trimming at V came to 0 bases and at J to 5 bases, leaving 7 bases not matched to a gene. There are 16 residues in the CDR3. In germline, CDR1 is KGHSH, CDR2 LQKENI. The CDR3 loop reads CASSPPNGQVYQPQHF. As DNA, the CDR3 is TGTGCCAGCTCACCACCCAACGGACAGGTATATCAGCCCCAGCATTTT. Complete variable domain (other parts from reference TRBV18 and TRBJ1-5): NAGVMQNPRHLVRRRGQEARLRCSPMKGHSHVYWYRQLPEEGLKFMVYLQKENIIDESGMPKERFSAEFPKEGPSILRIQQVVRGDSAAYFCASSPPNGQVYQPQHFGDGTRLSIL.

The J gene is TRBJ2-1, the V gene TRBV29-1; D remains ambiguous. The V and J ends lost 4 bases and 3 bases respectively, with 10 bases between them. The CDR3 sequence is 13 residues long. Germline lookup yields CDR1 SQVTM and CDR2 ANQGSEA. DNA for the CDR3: TGCAGCGTTGCCGGTCAGAACTACAATGAGCAGTTCTTC. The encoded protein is CSVAGQNYNEQFF.

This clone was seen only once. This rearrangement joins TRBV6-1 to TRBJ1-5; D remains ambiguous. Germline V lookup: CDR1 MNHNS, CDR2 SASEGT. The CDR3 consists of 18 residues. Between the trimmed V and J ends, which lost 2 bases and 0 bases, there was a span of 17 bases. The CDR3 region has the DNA TGTGCCAGCAGTGAACGGGCCGATTCTAAGTATAGCAATCAGCCCCAGCATTTT. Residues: CASSERADSKYSNQPQHF.

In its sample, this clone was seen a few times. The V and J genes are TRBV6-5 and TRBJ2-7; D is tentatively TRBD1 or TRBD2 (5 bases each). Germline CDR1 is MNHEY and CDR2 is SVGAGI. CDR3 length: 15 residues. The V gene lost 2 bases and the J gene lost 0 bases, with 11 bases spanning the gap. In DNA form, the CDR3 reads TGTGCCAGCAGTTACGTGGCAGGGAGCTCCTACGAGCAGTACTTC. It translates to CASSYVAGSSYEQYF.

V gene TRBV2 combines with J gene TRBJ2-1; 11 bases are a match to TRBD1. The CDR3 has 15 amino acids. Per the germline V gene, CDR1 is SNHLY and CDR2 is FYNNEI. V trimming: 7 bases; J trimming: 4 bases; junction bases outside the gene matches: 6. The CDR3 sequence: CASTRGQGVYNEQFF. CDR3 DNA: TGTGCCAGCACCCGGGGACAGGGGGTGTACAATGAGCAGTTCTTC.